These T cell receptor beta chains were read from a single sample in a study of shared clonotypes between healthy human individuals. Sequencing used immunoSEQ multiplex PCR; TCRdb keeps in-frame clones, though not all of them. The sample comprises about 500,000 clones, roughly three quarters of which are singletons, and about 11% rests with the top ten. Sequences were obtained from PBMCs. These receptors were collected from a middle-aged woman in good health. Some clones in this sample may be carry-over from other donors' samples. CDR3s include the opening cysteine and the closing phenylalanine or tryptophan. Fields, in order: V gene, clone size, D gene, J gene, CDR3 protein, CDR3 DNA. A D gene is named only where the DNA matches it firmly. The size entry is marked missing in some rows and otherwise reads once, few, many or a size class.

v_call: TRBV7-7; clone_size: NA; d_call: NA; j_call: TRBJ2-2; cdr3_aa: CASSPHGAGTGELFF; cdr3_nt: TGTGCCAGCAGCCCTCATGGGGCCGGGACCGGGGAGCTGTTTTTT
v_call: TRBV5-4; clone_size: NA; d_call: TRBD1; j_call: TRBJ2-7; cdr3_aa: CASSLVGQGGEQYF; cdr3_nt: TGTGCCAGCAGCTTGGTAGGACAGGGAGGCGAGCAGTACTTC
v_call: TRBV7-9; clone_size: NA; d_call: NA; j_call: TRBJ1-5; cdr3_aa: CASSPSRVSNQPQHF; cdr3_nt: TGTGCCAGCAGCCCGTCCAGGGTTAGCAATCAGCCCCAGCATTTT
v_call: TRBV5-6; clone_size: NA; d_call: TRBD1; j_call: TRBJ2-7; cdr3_aa: CASSVMPGQPLEQYF; cdr3_nt: TGTGCCAGCAGCGTGATGCCGGGACAGCCACTCGAGCAGTACTTC
v_call: TRBV7-3; clone_size: NA; d_call: TRBD2; j_call: TRBJ2-1; cdr3_aa: CASSSQLAGGGQFF; cdr3_nt: TGTGCCAGCAGCTCTCAACTAGCGGGAGGGGGTCAGTTCTTC
v_call: TRBV19; clone_size: few; d_call: NA; j_call: TRBJ2-7; cdr3_aa: CASSPGVREQYF; cdr3_nt: TGTGCCAGTAGTCCGGGCGTCCGGGAGCAGTACTTC
v_call: TRBV2; clone_size: NA; d_call: NA; j_call: TRBJ2-3; cdr3_aa: CASSGSSRADTQYF; cdr3_nt: TGTGCCAGCAGTGGAAGTAGCAGGGCAGATACGCAGTATTTT
v_call: TRBV6-8; clone_size: NA; d_call: TRBD1; j_call: TRBJ1-2; cdr3_aa: CASSYMTGGTVPNYGYTF; cdr3_nt: TGTGCCAGCAGTTACATGACAGGCGGGACAGTCCCTAACTATGGCTACACCTTC
v_call: TRBV10-2; clone_size: NA; d_call: NA; j_call: TRBJ1-3; cdr3_aa: CASSEDKLSSGNTIYF; cdr3_nt: TGCGCCAGCAGTGAGGACAAGTTGTCCTCTGGAAACACCATATATTTT
v_call: TRBV9; clone_size: many; d_call: NA; j_call: TRBJ2-2; cdr3_aa: CASTPGGAGELFF; cdr3_nt: TGTGCCAGCACTCCAGGTGGGGCCGGGGAGCTGTTTTTT
v_call: TRBV7-9; clone_size: NA; d_call: TRBD2; j_call: TRBJ2-7; cdr3_aa: CASSLAPTTSDRYEQYF; cdr3_nt: TGTGCCAGCAGCTTAGCCCCGACGACTAGCGACCGCTACGAGCAGTACTTC
v_call: TRBV30; clone_size: NA; d_call: NA; j_call: TRBJ1-3; cdr3_aa: CAWSISGTEGNTIYF; cdr3_nt: TGTGCCTGGAGTATTAGTGGGACTGAAGGAAACACCATATATTTT
v_call: TRBV29-1; clone_size: NA; d_call: NA; j_call: TRBJ2-7; cdr3_aa: CSVADSYAGYEQYF; cdr3_nt: TGCAGCGTCGCGGACTCCTACGCGGGTTACGAGCAGTACTTC
v_call: TRBV20-1; clone_size: NA; d_call: NA; j_call: TRBJ2-1; cdr3_aa: CSASSVHEQFF; cdr3_nt: TGCAGTGCTAGTAGCGTCCATGAGCAGTTCTTC
v_call: TRBV5-1; clone_size: NA; d_call: NA; j_call: TRBJ1-5; cdr3_aa: CASSLVPQGEGSNQPQHF; cdr3_nt: TGCGCCAGCAGCTTGGTTCCTCAGGGTGAGGGGAGCAATCAGCCCCAGCATTTT
v_call: TRBV2; clone_size: NA; d_call: NA; j_call: TRBJ2-5; cdr3_aa: CASSLVWRETQYF; cdr3_nt: TGTGCCAGCAGTTTGGTATGGAGGGAGACCCAGTACTTC
v_call: TRBV6-6; clone_size: NA; d_call: NA; j_call: TRBJ1-4; cdr3_aa: CASRDTPTNEKLFF; cdr3_nt: TGTGCCAGCAGGGATACTCCAACTAATGAAAAACTGTTTTTT
v_call: TRBV7-2; clone_size: NA; d_call: NA; j_call: TRBJ1-1; cdr3_aa: CASSYGTKNTEAFF; cdr3_nt: TGTGCCAGCAGCTACGGGACAAAGAACACTGAAGCTTTCTTT
v_call: TRBV29-1; clone_size: NA; d_call: NA; j_call: TRBJ2-7; cdr3_aa: CSAEMGEYEQYF; cdr3_nt: TGCAGCGCAGAAATGGGGGAATACGAGCAGTACTTC
v_call: TRBV7-3; clone_size: NA; d_call: TRBD1; j_call: TRBJ2-3; cdr3_aa: CASSLNPFVLGQGADTQYF; cdr3_nt: TGTGCCAGCAGCTTAAATCCCTTCGTGTTAGGACAGGGGGCAGATACGCAGTATTTT
v_call: TRBV19; clone_size: NA; d_call: TRBD2; j_call: TRBJ2-3; cdr3_aa: CASSTAGETQYF; cdr3_nt: TGTGCCAGTAGTACCGCGGGGGAAACGCAGTATTTT
v_call: TRBV11-2; clone_size: NA; d_call: NA; j_call: TRBJ2-7; cdr3_aa: CASSLGVAEPYEQYF; cdr3_nt: TGTGCCAGCAGCTTAGGGGTAGCGGAGCCCTACGAGCAGTACTTC
v_call: TRBV28; clone_size: NA; d_call: TRBD2; j_call: TRBJ2-1; cdr3_aa: CASRRTSGSLSYNEQFF; cdr3_nt: TGTGCCAGCAGGAGGACTAGCGGGAGCCTCTCCTACAATGAGCAGTTCTTC
v_call: TRBV7-3; clone_size: NA; d_call: NA; j_call: TRBJ2-2; cdr3_aa: CASSLHGQGVTGELFF; cdr3_nt: TGTGCCAGCAGCTTACACGGCCAGGGTGTCACCGGGGAGCTGTTTTTT
v_call: TRBV5-4; clone_size: NA; d_call: NA; j_call: TRBJ1-2; cdr3_aa: CASSRSGTAVVYGYTF; cdr3_nt: TGTGCCAGCAGCCGATCCGGGACCGCCGTTGTCTATGGCTACACCTTC
v_call: TRBV2; clone_size: NA; d_call: TRBD2; j_call: TRBJ2-7; cdr3_aa: CASMTSGSYEQYF; cdr3_nt: TGTGCCAGCATGACTAGCGGGAGCTACGAGCAGTACTTC
v_call: TRBV10-3; clone_size: NA; d_call: TRBD2; j_call: TRBJ2-5; cdr3_aa: CAITSGRQETQYF; cdr3_nt: TGTGCCATCACTAGCGGGAGGCAAGAGACCCAGTACTTC
v_call: TRBV7-2; clone_size: NA; d_call: NA; j_call: TRBJ2-7; cdr3_aa: CASSLAGLGWKQYF; cdr3_nt: TGTGCCAGCAGCTTAGCGGGTCTAGGCTGGAAGCAGTACTTC
v_call: TRBV2; clone_size: NA; d_call: NA; j_call: TRBJ2-3; cdr3_aa: CASKLGSPDTQYF; cdr3_nt: TGTGCCAGCAAGTTGGGGAGCCCAGATACGCAGTATTTT
v_call: TRBV5-1; clone_size: NA; d_call: TRBD2; j_call: TRBJ2-7; cdr3_aa: CASSLASSGISYEQYF; cdr3_nt: TGCGCCAGCAGCTTGGCATCTAGCGGGATTTCCTACGAGCAGTACTTC
v_call: TRBV19; clone_size: NA; d_call: TRBD1; j_call: TRBJ2-1; cdr3_aa: CASSVDRGSYNEQFF; cdr3_nt: TGTGCCAGTAGTGTGGACAGGGGGTCCTACAATGAGCAGTTCTTC
v_call: TRBV5-6; clone_size: NA; d_call: NA; j_call: TRBJ1-1; cdr3_aa: CASSLVGQGVTEAFF; cdr3_nt: TGTGCCAGCAGCTTGGTAGGCCAGGGTGTCACTGAAGCTTTCTTT
v_call: TRBV2; clone_size: NA; d_call: NA; j_call: TRBJ1-1; cdr3_aa: CASSEDRHTEAFF; cdr3_nt: TGTGCCAGCAGTGAAGACAGACACACTGAAGCTTTCTTT
v_call: TRBV30; clone_size: NA; d_call: NA; j_call: TRBJ2-5; cdr3_aa: CAWKLAPQETQYF; cdr3_nt: TGTGCCTGGAAACTAGCACCACAAGAGACCCAGTACTTC